These T cell receptor beta chains were read from a single sample in a study of Ad26.COV2.S vaccination and SARS-CoV-2 variants. This table comes from immunoSEQ multiplex PCR, and its TCRdb copy is limited to in-frame clones, with some not included. Of a few hundred thousand clones detected, 80% to 90% appear once; the ten largest clones hold approximately 3.6%. Sequences were derived from peripheral blood, sampled in a trial of Ad26.COV2.S vaccine versus placebo. The receptor set was obtained from a person between 18 and 60 years old who received the Ad26.COV2.S COVID-19 vaccine or a placebo. Each CDR3 is given with its conserved first and last residue. Fields, in order: V gene, clone size, CDR3 protein. The size field is filled for only some rows; it gives once, few, many or a size class.

TRBV6-2/TRBV6-3,once,CASSKGPYEQYF
TRBV4-1,NA,CASSQEFRGANTGELFF
TRBV20-1,NA,CSASGLAGSPETQYF
TRBV4-3,once,CASSPYVTSEPYEQYF
TRBV7-9,NA,CASSFGQGALGYTF
TRBV5-1,NA,CASSLYPIEMNTGELFF
TRBV6-2/TRBV6-3,NA,CASSLQTNYGYTF
TRBV12-3/TRBV12-4,NA,CASSPTLARGYTF
TRBV18,NA,CASSPTFPREGEQYF
TRBV30,NA,CAWRTGTANSPLHF
TRBV5-4,few,CASSHPDGFNYGYTF
TRBV15,NA,CATSRAFPVGNSPLHF
TRBV7-9,NA,CASSPNRDPAREQFF
TRBV9,NA,CASSATGLGTDTQYF
TRBV7-3,NA,CASSLTAGRMNTEAFF
TRBV7-9,NA,CASSLALQGGAFF
TRBV10-3,few,CAISEDRGQQPQHF
TRBV15,once,CATSKDRGNEKLFF
TRBV11-2,NA,CASSLGQSYEQYF
TRBV4-3,NA,CASSQGTSGGTDTQYF
TRBV27,NA,CASRLSGWNTEAFF
TRBV29-1,NA,CSGRHNTGELFF
TRBV11-1,NA,CASSLLSRGRLAGYTF
TRBV30,NA,CAWRGWGDRGRETQYF
TRBV7-5,NA,CARSLGDSSSNQPQHF
TRBV12-5,once,CASGLPTPRELFF
TRBV2,NA,CASDRDRDVGGYTF
TRBV19,NA,CASSIVWGMNTEAFF
TRBV2,NA,CASLPGVADTQYF
TRBV6-2/TRBV6-3,NA,CASSYLSGTYEQYF
TRBV12-5,once,CASGNYRGDNEQFF
TRBV19,few,CASSSRGQGSGYTF
TRBV2,NA,CASRGGRDFYEQYF
TRBV11-2,NA,CASSLGDRGGELFF
TRBV27,NA,CASSLYVRVTGNTGELFF
TRBV7-6,few,CASSLGFGTSGGARQETQYF
TRBV7-2,NA,CASSPPTGSNTGELFF
TRBV24-1,NA,CATSGGMEGFNEKLFF
TRBV5-8,NA,CASSLPLDRLIYEQYF
TRBV5-1,NA,CASSLASQPSVVTQYF
TRBV7-9,NA,CASTIDTGEQFF
TRBV6-4,NA,CASSDSTRRQRTYEQYF
TRBV18,NA,CASSPVSLAEQFF
TRBV7-9,NA,CASSLQGSLYEQYF
TRBV11-2,NA,CASSLGTGIPDTQYF
TRBV7-9,NA,CASSSPRGGLEETQYF
TRBV19,NA,CASIDRVQETQYF
TRBV3-1/TRBV3-2,NA,CASSRGGPGAEAFF
TRBV3-1/TRBV3-2,NA,CASSGAPTDTQYF
TRBV2,NA,CASSEAPLAGGPPEQYF
TRBV7-2,few,CASSLSGGRSNQPQHF
TRBV5-4,few,CASSMGQGTSYEQYF
TRBV27,NA,CASSPSDRSGYGYTF